Listed here is a single T cell receptor beta chain. What it recognizes is unknown. These data are taken from a study of cytomegalovirus exposure and HLA in healthy donors. Overall study: About 85 million unique TCR sequences came from HLA-typed donors in an early release. The study, taken as a whole, reports: Earlier analysis looked at TCR beta V segments, and most were productive about 90% or about 30% of the time. The authors later found most CMV-associated TCR beta chains appeared HLA-restricted. In a later analysis, common viral pathogens appeared linked to several of the most significant clusters.

The CDR3 runs to 14 residues. Germline lookup yields CDR1 SGHNT and CDR2 YENEEA. V was shortened by 3 bases and J by 2 bases, with 10 bases between the two germline ends. The PCR contained 60 Vbeta and 13 Jbeta primers. Clones were sequenced by immunoSEQ multiplex PCR, and TCRdb holds only the in-frame ones, with some missing. The clone table shows about 170,000 clones, with the ten largest holding 0.79%. This receptor was identified in a woman in her late teens or twenties in good health and CMV-seropositive. What was sequenced was PBMCs. The V gene is TRBV11-3, the J gene TRBJ1-1; D is perhaps TRBD1 (6 bases). This chain's CDR3 is CASSFRTENTEAFF. The CDR3 coding sequence is TGTGCCAGCAGCTTCCGGACAGAAAACACTGAAGCTTTCTTT.